Described below is a single TCR beta chain sequence and its context. The antigen remains undetermined. The data derive from a study of shared clonotypes between healthy human individuals. Looking at the study overall: The donor group consisted of a couple of women and three men, aged 18 to 49.

Replicate PCRs for sorted subsets used approximately 220 ng DNA; this equaled around 28,000 T cell genomes. TCRdb's copy holds only in-frame clones and misses some; the assay was immunoSEQ multiplex PCR. Of under 750,000 clones listed, approximately 72% are singletons. Trimming pared 0 bases from V and 1 base from J, leaving 9 bases between. CDR3 length: 15 residues. From germline, CDR1 is SGHKS and CDR2 YYEKEE (reference sequence). General study results and limits: Sharing across four donors was highest in naive CD4 (roughly 5%) and lowest in memory CD8 (around 0.4%). Non-shared clonotypes showed lower generation probabilities than clonotypes common to all four donors.

Sequencing was performed on memory CD4+ T cells sorted from blood. Subset in this sample: CD45RA-negative fraction. The V and J genes are TRBV5-5 and TRBJ2-3; possibly TRBD2 for D (6 bases). The TCR originated in a woman in her twenties or thirties in good health. The CDR3 protein is CASSLAGEGTDTQYF. The CDR3, as DNA: TGTGCCAGCAGCTTGGCCGGGGAGGGCACAGATACGCAGTATTTT.